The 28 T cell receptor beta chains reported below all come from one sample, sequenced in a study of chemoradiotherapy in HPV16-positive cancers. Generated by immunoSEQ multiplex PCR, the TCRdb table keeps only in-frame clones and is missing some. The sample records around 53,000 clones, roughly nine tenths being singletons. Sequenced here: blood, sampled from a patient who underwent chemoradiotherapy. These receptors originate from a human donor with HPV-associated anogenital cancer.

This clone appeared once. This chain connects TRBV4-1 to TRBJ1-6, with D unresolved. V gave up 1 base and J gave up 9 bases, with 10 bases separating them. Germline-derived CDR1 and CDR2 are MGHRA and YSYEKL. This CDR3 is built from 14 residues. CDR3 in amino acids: CASSQASRASPLHF. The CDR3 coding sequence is TGCGCCAGCAGCCAAGCATCTCGGGCTTCACCCCTCCACTTT.

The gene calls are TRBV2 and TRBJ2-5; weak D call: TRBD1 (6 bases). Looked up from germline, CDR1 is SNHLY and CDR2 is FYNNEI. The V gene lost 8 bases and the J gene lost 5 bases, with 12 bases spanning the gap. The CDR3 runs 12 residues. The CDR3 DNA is TGTGCCAGCGTTGGGGGCGGGGAGACCCAGTACTTC. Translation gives CASVGGGETQYF.

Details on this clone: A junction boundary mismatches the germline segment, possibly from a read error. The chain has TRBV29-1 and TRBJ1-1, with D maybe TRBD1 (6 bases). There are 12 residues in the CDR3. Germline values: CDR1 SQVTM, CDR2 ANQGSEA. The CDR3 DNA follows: TGTACCATAACGCAGGGGAGGAGTGAAGCTTTCTTT. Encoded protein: CTITQGRSEAFF.

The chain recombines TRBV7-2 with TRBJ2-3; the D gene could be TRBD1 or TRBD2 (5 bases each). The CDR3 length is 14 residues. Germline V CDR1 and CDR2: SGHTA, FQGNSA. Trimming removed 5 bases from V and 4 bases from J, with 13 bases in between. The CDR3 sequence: CASSPGSFPDTQYF. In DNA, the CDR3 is TGTGCCAGCAGCCCAGGGAGTTTTCCAGATACGCAGTATTTT. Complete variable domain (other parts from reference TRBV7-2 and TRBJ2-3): GAGVSQSPSNKVTEKGKDVELRCDPISGHTALYWYRQSLGQGLEFLIYFQGNSAPDKSGLPSDRFSAERTGGSVSTLTIQRTQQEDSAVYLCASSPGSFPDTQYFGPGTRLTVL.

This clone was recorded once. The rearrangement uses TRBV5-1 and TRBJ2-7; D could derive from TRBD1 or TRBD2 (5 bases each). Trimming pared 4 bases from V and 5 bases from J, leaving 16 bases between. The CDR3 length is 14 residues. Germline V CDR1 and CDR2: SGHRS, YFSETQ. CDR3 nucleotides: TGCGCCAGCAGCCTGGGACCGGGCGTTGACGAGCAGTACTTC. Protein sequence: CASSLGPGVDEQYF.

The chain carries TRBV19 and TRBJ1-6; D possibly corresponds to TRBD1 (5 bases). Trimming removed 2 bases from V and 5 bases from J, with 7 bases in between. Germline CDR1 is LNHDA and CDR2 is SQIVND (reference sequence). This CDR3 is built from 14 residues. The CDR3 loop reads CASSIPGHNSPLHF. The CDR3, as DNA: TGTGCCAGTAGTATACCGGGGCATAATTCACCCCTCCACTTT.

The CDR3 spells CASSRALAGVSGANVLTF. In DNA, the CDR3 is TGCGCCAGCAGCCGGGCCCTAGCGGGGGTCTCTGGGGCCAACGTCCTGACTTTC. V and J are TRBV4-1 and TRBJ2-6; 10 nucleotides align to TRBD2. After removal of 4 bases from V and 0 bases from J, the junction contained 6 bases not matched to a gene. The CDR3 length is 18 residues. Germline CDR1 and CDR2: MGHRA and YSYEKL.

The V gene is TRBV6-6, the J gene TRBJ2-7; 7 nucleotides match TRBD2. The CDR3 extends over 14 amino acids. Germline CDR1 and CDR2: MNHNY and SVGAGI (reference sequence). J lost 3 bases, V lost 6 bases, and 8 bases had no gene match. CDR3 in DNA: TGTGCCAGCAGACCGGGACTATTAAACTACGAGCAGTACTTC. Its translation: CASRPGLLNYEQYF.

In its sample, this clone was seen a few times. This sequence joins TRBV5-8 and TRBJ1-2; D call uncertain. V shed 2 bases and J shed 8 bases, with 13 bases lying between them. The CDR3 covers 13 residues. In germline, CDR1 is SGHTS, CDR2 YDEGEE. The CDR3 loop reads CASSLTQPAGYTF. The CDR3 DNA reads TGTGCCAGCAGCTTAACTCAACCTGCGGGCTACACCTTC.

CDR3 coding DNA: TGTGCCAGCAGCTTTCAGGGGGCGAGGGCCGGGGAGCTGTTTTTT. It encodes CASSFQGARAGELFF. The chain has TRBV5-4 and TRBJ2-2; 8 bases fit TRBD1. CDR1 and CDR2 from the germline V gene are SGHNT and YYREEE (reference sequence). This CDR3 region has 15 residues. V lost 2 bases, J lost 6 bases, and 6 bases stayed unmatched.

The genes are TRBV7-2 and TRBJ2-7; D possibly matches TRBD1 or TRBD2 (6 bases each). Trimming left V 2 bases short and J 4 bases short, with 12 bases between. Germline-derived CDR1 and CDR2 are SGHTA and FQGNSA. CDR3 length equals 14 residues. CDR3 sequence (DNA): TGTGCCAGCAGCTTAAGCCGGGGGCTTTACGAGCAGTACTTC. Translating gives CASSLSRGLYEQYF.

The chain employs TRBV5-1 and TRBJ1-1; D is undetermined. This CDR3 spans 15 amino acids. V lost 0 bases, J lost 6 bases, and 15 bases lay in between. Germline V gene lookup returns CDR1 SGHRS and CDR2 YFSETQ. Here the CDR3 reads CASSLAAAPGSEAFF. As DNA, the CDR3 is TGCGCCAGCAGCTTGGCAGCGGCCCCGGGATCTGAAGCTTTCTTT. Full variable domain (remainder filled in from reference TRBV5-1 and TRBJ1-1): KAGVTQTPRYLIKTRGQQVTLSCSPISGHRSVSWYQQTPGQGLQFLFEYFSETQRNKGNFPGRFSGRQFSNSRSEMNVSTLELGDSALYLCASSLAAAPGSEAFFGQGTRLTVV.

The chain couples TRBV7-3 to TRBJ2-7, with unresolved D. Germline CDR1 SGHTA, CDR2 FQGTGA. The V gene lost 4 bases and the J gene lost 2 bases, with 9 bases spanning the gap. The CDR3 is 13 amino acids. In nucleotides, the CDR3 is TGTGCCAGCAGCTCAGGACCCCCCTACGAGCAGTACTTC. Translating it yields CASSSGPPYEQYF.

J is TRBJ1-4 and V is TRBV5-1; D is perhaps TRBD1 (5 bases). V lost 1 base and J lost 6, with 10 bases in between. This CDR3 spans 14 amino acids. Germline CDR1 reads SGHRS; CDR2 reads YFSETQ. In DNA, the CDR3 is TGCGCCAGCAGCTTGACAGGACTTTATGAAAAACTGTTTTTT. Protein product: CASSLTGLYEKLFF.

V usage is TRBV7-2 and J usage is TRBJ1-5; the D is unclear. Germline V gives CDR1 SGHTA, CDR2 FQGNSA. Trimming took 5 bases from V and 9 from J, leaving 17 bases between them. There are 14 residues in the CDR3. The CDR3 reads CASSQDGYYGPQHF. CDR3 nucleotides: TGTGCCAGCAGCCAAGACGGGTACTATGGGCCCCAGCATTTT.

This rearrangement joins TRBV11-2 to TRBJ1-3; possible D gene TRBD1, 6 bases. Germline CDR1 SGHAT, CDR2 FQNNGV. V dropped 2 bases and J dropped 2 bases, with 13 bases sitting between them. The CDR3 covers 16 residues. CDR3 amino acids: CASSLTQGRAGNTIYF. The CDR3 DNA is TGTGCCAGCAGCTTAACTCAGGGGAGGGCTGGAAACACCATATATTTT.

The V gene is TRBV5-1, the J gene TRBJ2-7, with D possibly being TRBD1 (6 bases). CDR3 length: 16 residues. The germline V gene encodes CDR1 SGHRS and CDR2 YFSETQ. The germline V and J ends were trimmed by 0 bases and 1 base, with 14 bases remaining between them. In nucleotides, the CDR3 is TGCGCCAGCAGCTTGGACCCCGGGACACTGTCCTACGAGCAGTACTTC. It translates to CASSLDPGTLSYEQYF.

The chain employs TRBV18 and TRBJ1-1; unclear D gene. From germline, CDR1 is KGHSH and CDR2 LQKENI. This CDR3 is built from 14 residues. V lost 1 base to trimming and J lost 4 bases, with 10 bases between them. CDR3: CASSPRVGSTEAFF. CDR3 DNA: TGTGCCAGCTCACCACGGGTGGGGAGCACTGAAGCTTTCTTT.

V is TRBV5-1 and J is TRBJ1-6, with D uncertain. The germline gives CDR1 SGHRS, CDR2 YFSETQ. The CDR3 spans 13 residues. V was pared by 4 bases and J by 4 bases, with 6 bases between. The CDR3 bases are TGCGCCAGCAGCGTTCAATATAATTCACCCCTCCACTTT. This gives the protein CASSVQYNSPLHF. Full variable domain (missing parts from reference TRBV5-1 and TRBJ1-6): KAGVTQTPRYLIKTRGQQVTLSCSPISGHRSVSWYQQTPGQGLQFLFEYFSETQRNKGNFPGRFSGRQFSNSRSEMNVSTLELGDSALYLCASSVQYNSPLHFGNGTRLTVT.

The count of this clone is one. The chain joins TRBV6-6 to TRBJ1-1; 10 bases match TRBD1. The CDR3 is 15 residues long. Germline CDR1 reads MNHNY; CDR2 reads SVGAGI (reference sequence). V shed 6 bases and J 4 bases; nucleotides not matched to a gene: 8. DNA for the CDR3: TGTGCCAGCAGCCTAAACCGGGACAGGGGCACTGAAGCTTTCTTT. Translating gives CASSLNRDRGTEAFF.

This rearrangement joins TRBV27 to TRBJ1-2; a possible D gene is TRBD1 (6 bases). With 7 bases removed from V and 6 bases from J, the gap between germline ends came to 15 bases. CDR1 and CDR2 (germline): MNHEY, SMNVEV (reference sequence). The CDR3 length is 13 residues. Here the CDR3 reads CASNQRGADGYTF. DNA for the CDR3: TGTGCCAGCAATCAAAGGGGGGCTGATGGCTACACCTTC.

CDR3 amino acids: CASSLATARNEKLFF. DNA of the CDR3: TGCGCCAGCAGCTTGGCGACAGCCCGTAATGAAAAACTGTTTTTT. The chain has TRBV5-1 and TRBJ1-4; tentative D call: TRBD1 (5 bases). V was shortened by 0 bases and J by 4 bases, with 10 bases between the two germline ends. The CDR3 has 15 amino acids. Germline loops: CDR1 SGHRS, CDR2 YFSETQ. Drawing the rest from reference TRBV5-1 and TRBJ1-4, the complete variable domain is KAGVTQTPRYLIKTRGQQVTLSCSPISGHRSVSWYQQTPGQGLQFLFEYFSETQRNKGNFPGRFSGRQFSNSRSEMNVSTLELGDSALYLCASSLATARNEKLFFGSGTQLSVL.

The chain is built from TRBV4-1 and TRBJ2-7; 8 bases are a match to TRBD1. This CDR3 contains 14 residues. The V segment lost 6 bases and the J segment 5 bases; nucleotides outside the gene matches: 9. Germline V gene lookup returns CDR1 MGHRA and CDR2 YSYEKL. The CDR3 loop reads CASSFGQGINEQYF. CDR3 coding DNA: TGCGCCAGCAGTTTTGGACAGGGTATTAACGAGCAGTACTTC.

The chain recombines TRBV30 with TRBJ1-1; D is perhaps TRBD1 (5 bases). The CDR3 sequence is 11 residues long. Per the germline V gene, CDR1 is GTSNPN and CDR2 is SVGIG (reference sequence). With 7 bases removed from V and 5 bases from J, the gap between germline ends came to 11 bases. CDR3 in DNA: TGTGCCTTCGCAGGGCGGACTGAAGCTTTCTTT. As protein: CAFAGRTEAFF.

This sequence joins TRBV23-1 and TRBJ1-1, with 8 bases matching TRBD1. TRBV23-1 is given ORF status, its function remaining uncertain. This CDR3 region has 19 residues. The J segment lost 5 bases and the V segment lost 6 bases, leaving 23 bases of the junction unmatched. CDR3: CASSSPIRPSRGRLTEAFF. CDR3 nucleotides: TGCGCCAGCAGCTCCCCAATACGGCCAAGCAGGGGGCGCTTGACTGAAGCTTTCTTT.

CDR3 in amino acids: CASTAGTGDYEQYF. The CDR3 coding sequence is TGTGCCAGCACCGCCGGGACAGGGGACTACGAGCAGTACTTC. The rearrangement links TRBV7-6 to TRBJ2-7; 10 bases are a match to TRBD1. Germline values: CDR1 SGHVS, CDR2 FNYEAQ. With 7 bases clipped from V and 3 bases from J, the junction kept 6 bases outside the gene matches. CDR3 length equals 14 residues.

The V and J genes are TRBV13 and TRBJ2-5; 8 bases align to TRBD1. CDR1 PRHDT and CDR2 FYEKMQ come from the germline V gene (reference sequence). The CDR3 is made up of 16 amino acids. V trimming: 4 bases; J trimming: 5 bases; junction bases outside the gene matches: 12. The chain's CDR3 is CASSSPTGEDEETQYF. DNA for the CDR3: TGTGCCAGCAGCTCCCCGACAGGGGAGGATGAGGAGACCCAGTACTTC.

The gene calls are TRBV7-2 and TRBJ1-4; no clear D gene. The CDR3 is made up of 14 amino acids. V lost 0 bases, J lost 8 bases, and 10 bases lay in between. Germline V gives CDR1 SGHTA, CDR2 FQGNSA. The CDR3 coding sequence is TGTGCCAGCAGCTTAGCGGGGTACGGGGAAAAACTGTTTTTT. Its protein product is CASSLAGYGEKLFF.